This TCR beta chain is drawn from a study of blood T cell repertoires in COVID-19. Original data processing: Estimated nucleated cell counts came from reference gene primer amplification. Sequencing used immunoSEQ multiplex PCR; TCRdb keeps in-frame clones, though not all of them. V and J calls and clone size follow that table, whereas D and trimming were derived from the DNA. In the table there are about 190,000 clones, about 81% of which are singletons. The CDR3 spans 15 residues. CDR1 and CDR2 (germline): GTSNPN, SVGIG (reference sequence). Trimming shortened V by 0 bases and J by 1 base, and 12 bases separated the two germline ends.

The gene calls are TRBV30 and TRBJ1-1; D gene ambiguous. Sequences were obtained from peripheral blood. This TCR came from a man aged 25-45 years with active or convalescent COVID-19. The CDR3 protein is CAWSVGFGENTEAFF. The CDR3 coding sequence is TGTGCCTGGAGTGTAGGTTTCGGGGAGAACACTGAAGCTTTCTTT.